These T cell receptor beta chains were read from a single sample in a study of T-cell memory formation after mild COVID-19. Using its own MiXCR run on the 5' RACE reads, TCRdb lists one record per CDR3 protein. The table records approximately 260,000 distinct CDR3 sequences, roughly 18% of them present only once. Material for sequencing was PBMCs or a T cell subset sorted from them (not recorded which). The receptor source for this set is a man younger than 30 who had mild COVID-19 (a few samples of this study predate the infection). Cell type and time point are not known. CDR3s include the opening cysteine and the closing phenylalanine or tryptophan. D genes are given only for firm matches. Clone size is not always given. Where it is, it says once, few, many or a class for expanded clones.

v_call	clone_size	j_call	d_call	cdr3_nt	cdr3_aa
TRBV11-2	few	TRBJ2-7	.	TGTGCCAGCAGCTTAGAGAGACAGAGCTTGAAGTACTTC	CASSLERQSLKYF
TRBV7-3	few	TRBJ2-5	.	TGTGCCAGCAGCTTAATGCCGCGCCCAGGAAGGGCAGAGACCCAGTACTTC	CASSLMPRPGRAETQYF
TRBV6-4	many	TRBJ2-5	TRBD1	TGTGCCAGCGCCGGGGACAGACAGGGAGATAACCAAGAGACCCAGTACTTC	CASAGDRQGDNQETQYF
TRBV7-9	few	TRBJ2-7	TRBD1	TGTGCCAGCAGCTCGAGGGGGCGACAGGGAAGGTCCTACGAGCAGTACTTC	CASSSRGRQGRSYEQYF
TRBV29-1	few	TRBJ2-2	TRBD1	TGCAGCGTAGGTCAGGGGGCCACCGGGGAGCTGTTTTTT	CSVGQGATGELFF
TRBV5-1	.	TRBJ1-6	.	TGCGCCAGCAGCCAGGAAGGCTCACCCCTCCACTTT	CASSQEGSPLHF
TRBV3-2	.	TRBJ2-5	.	TGTGCCAGCACCAGGCGGGGGGCGGAGACCCAGTACTTC	CASTRRGAETQYF
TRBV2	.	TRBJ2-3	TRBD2	TGTGCCAGCCGGACTAGCGGGGCTCTCTGGAATACGCAGTATTTT	CASRTSGALWNTQYF
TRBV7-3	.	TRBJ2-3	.	TGTGCCAGCAGCTTACGGGGTTATAGCACAGATACGCAGTATTTT	CASSLRGYSTDTQYF
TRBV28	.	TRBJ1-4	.	TGTGCCAGCAGTTTAAGCGGGCCAGGGAGTAATGAAAAACTGTTTTTT	CASSLSGPGSNEKLFF
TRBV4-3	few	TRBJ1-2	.	TGCGCCAGCAGCCAAGATTTAGGCAGGGCTTCCTTTGGCTACACCTTC	CASSQDLGRASFGYTF
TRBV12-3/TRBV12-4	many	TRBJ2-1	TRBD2	TGTGCCAGCAGTTTACTAGCGGGGGTATACAATGAGCAGTTCTTC	CASSLLAGVYNEQFF
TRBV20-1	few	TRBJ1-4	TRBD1	TGCAGTGCTACACGACAGGGTGGTGAAAAACTGTTTTTT	CSATRQGGEKLFF
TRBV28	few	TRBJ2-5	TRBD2	TGTGCCAGCAGTTTTGCGGGGGGGCAAGAGACCCAGTACTTC	CASSFAGGQETQYF
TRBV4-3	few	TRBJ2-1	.	TGCGCCAGCAGCCAAGATAGTCGGAGGGGGAGCTCCTACAATGAGCAGTTCTTC	CASSQDSRRGSSYNEQFF
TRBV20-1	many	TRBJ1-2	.	TGCAGTGCTTTCCCGGCCACCTCACCATCTCCTAACTATGGCTACACCTTC	CSAFPATSPSPNYGYTF
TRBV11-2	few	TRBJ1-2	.	TGTGCCAGCAGCCCAGGACTTGGGAGGGCCAGCCCCAGCTATGGCTACACCTTC	CASSPGLGRASPSYGYTF
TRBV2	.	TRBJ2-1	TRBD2	TGTGCCAGCCGGGACTACTCGACGGATGAGCAGTTCTTC	CASRDYSTDEQFF
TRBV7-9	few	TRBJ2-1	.	TGTGCCAGCAGCATGAGCTCCTACAATGAGCAGTTCTTC	CASSMSSYNEQFF
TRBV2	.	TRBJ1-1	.	TGTGCCAGCAGTGAAGAATTTGCCGGCAACACTGAAGCTTTCTTT	CASSEEFAGNTEAFF
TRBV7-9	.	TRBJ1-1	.	TGTGCCAGCAGCCCCACGACGGGCCCTTTGGCTTTCTTT	CASSPTTGPLAFF
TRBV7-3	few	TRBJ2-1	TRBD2	TGTGCCAGCAGTCGGGGGGGCAGTGAGCAGTTCTTC	CASSRGGSEQFF
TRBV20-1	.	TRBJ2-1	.	TGCAGTGCTAGAGACGCGGGGTTTTACAATGAGCAGTTCTTC	CSARDAGFYNEQFF
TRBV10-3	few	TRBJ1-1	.	TGTGCCATCAGTGCATTAGGGCAGACTGAAGCTTTCTTT	CAISALGQTEAFF
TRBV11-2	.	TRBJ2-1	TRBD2	TGTGCCAGCAGCCTCCCGGGACTAGCGGCACGGGGCAATGAGCAGTTCTTC	CASSLPGLAARGNEQFF
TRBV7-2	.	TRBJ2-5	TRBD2	TGTGCCAGCACCCGGGGGGGCCTCCAAGAGACCCAGTACTTC	CASTRGGLQETQYF
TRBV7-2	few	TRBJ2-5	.	TGTGCCAGCAGCTTACTTCTTTCGACGGGGGCGGGTGCTCCCCAAGAGACCCAGTACTTC	CASSLLLSTGAGAPQETQYF
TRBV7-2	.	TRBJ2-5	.	TGTGCCAGCAGCTTCAGGGGATTAGAGACCCAGTACTTC	CASSFRGLETQYF
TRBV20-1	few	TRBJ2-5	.	TGCAGTGCAACCGTCCGGGAGACCCAGTACTTC	CSATVRETQYF
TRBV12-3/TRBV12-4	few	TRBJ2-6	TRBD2	TGTGCCAGCAGTCCCCGGGAGGGGGTCTCTGGGGCCAACGTCCTGACTTTC	CASSPREGVSGANVLTF
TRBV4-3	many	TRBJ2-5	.	TGCGCCAGCAGCCTCCAGGGCGGGAAGGAGACCCAGTACTTC	CASSLQGGKETQYF
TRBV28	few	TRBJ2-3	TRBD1	TGTGCCAGCAGCCCCACGGGGACAGGGGACACAGATACGCAGTATTTT	CASSPTGTGDTDTQYF
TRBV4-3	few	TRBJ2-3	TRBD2	TGCGCCAGCAGCCAAGTAAGCGGGGGGGCAACGGATACGCAGTATTTT	CASSQVSGGATDTQYF
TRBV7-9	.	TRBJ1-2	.	TGTGCCAGCAGCCACACCGGGACGGCCTATGGCTACACCTTC	CASSHTGTAYGYTF
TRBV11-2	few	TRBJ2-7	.	TGTGCCAGCAGCTTTTTTCCCGGGGTCGCATACGAGCAGTACTTC	CASSFFPGVAYEQYF
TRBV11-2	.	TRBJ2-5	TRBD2	TGTGCCAGCAGCTACCACCCGGGACTAGCGGAAGAGACCCAGTACTTC	CASSYHPGLAEETQYF
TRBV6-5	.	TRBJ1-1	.	TGTGCCAGCAGTTACTCGGCCCGGGTCATGAACACTGAAGCTTTCTTT	CASSYSARVMNTEAFF
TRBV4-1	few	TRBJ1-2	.	TGCGCCAGCAGCCAAGGGGATGGCTACACCTTC	CASSQGDGYTF
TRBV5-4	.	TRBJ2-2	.	TGTGCCAGCAGCCGGGACCGAGGCGGGGAGCTGTTTTTT	CASSRDRGGELFF
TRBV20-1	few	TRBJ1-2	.	TGCAGTGCTAGTCCAGCGACAACCCGACAACACAGGGACAACTATGGCTACACCTTC	CSASPATTRQHRDNYGYTF
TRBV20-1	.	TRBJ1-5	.	TGCAGTGCCCGGGGGGACCAATATAGCAATCAGCCCCAGCATTTT	CSARGDQYSNQPQHF
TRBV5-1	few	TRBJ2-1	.	TGCGCCAGCAGCGCCACTAGGGACAATGAGCAGTTCTTC	CASSATRDNEQFF
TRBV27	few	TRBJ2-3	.	TGTGCCAGCAGCCATTCGCAGTCCCAGAGGAGCACAGATACGCAGTATTTT	CASSHSQSQRSTDTQYF
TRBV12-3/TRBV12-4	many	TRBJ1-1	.	TGTGCCAGCAGTTTAAACCTAGAGAACACTGAAGCTTTCTTT	CASSLNLENTEAFF
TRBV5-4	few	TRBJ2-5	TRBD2	TGTGCCAGCACGGCTAGCGGGGGGGCCGGGCAAGAGACCCAGTACTTC	CASTASGGAGQETQYF
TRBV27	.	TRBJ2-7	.	TGTGCCAGCAGTTTCGGGGGCCCCACCTACGAGCAGTACTTC	CASSFGGPTYEQYF